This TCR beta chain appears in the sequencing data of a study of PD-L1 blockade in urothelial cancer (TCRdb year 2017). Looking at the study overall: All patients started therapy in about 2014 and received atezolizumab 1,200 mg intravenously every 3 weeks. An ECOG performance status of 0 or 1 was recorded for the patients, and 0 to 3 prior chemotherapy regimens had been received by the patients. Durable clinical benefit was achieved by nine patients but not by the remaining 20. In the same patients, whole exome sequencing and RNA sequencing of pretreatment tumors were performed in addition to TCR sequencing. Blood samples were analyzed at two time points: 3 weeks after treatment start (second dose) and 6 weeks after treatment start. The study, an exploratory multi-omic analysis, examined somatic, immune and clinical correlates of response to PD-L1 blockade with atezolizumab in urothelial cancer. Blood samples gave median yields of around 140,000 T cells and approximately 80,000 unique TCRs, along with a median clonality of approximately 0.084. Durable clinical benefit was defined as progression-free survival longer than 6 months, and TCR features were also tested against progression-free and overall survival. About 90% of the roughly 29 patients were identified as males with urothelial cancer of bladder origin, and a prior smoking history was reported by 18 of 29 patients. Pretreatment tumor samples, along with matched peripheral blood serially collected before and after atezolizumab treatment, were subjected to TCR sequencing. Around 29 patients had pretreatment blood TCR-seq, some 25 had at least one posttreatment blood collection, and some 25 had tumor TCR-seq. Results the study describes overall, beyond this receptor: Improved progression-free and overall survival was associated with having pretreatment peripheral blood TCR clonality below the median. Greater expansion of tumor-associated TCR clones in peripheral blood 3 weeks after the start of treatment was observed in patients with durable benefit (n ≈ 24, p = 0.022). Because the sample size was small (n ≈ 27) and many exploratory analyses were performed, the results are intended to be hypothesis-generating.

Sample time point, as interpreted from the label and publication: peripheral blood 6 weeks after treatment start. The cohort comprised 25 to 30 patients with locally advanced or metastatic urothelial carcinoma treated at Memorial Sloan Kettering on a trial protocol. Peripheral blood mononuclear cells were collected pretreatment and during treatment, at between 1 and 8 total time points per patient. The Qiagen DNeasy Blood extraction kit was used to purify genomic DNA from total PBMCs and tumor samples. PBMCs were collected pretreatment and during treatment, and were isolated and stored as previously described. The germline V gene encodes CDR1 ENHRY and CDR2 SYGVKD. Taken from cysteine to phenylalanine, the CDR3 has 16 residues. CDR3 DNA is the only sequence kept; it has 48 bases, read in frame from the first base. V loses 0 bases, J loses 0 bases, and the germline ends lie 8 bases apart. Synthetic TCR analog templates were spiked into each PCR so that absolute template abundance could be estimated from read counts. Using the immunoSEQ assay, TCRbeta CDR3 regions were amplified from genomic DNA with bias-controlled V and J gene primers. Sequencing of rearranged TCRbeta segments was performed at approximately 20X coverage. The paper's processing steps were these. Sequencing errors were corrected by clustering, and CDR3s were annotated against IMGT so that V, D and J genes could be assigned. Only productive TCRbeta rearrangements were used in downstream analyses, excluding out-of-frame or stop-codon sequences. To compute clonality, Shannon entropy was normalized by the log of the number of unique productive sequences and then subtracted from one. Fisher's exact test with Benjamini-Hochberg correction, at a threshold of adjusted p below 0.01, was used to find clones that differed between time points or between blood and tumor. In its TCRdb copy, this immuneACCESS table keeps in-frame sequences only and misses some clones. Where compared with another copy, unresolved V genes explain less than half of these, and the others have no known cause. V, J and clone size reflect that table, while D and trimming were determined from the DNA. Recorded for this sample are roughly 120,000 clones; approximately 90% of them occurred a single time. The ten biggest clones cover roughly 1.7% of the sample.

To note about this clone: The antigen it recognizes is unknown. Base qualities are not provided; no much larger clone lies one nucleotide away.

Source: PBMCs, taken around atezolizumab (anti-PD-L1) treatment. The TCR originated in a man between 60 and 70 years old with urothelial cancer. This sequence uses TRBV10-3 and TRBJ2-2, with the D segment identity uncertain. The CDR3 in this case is CAISESRFANTGELFF. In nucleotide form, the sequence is TGTGCCATCAGTGAGTCCCGGTTCGCGAACACCGGGGAGCTGTTTTTT.